This T cell receptor beta chain was captured in a study of T cells after yellow fever vaccination. V was cut by 5 bases and J by 11 bases, with 17 bases left in between. Germline CDR1 is DFQATT and CDR2 is SNEGSKA (reference sequence). CDR3 length: 12 amino acids. This clonotype has a handful of counts. In TCRdb, the 5' RACE reads were re-called with MiXCR into one record per CDR3 protein. The sample includes 300,000 or so distinct CDR3 sequences, approximately 4% of them seen just once. The TCR comes from a man aged 18 to 29 who received the YFV17D yellow fever vaccine. This specimen was PBMCs, taken 5 days after the yellow fever booster vaccination. J is TRBJ2-3 and V is TRBV20-1, with D possibly TRBD1 on 5 matching bases. CDR3 in amino acids: CSARWGNQGQYF. The CDR3 nucleotides read TGCAGTGCTCGGTGGGGAAATCAGGGGCAGTATTTT.